The rows below give T cell receptor beta chains drawn from one sample of a study of CD8+CD57+ T cells in acquired aplastic anemia. TCRdb analysed the reads with MiXCR anew, one entry per CDR3 protein. Of about 160,000 distinct CDR3 sequences listed, 40% to 55% are singletons. Material: sorted CD4+, CD8+, or CD8+CD57+ T cells (not recorded which) from PBMCs. These receptors originate from a human donor with aplastic anemia. CDR3s leave out the opening cysteine and the closing phenylalanine or tryptophan. Clone size is shown for a subset of rows, as once, few, many or a class of expanded clone.

>TRBJ2-6|TRBV20-1|NA
SARDGTVSSGANVLT
>TRBJ2-2|TRBV5-5|few
ASSLRPGATGELF
>TRBJ1-1|TRBV7-9|NA
AIIRRRNTEAF
>TRBJ2-1|TRBV20-1|many
SAPRREVPYNEQF
>TRBJ2-2|TRBV24-1|many
ATSGSGTKNTGELF
>TRBJ2-5|TRBV7-2|many
ASSRPGGQETQY
>TRBJ2-3|TRBV5-1|NA
ASSLGGNPTDTQY
>TRBJ1-1|TRBV10-3|NA
AIAVSREFMNTEAF
>TRBJ2-5|TRBV6-1|once
ASSPGKRPQETQY
>TRBJ2-7|TRBV24-1|few
ATSDDRYEQY
>TRBJ2-7|TRBV12-3/TRBV12-4|few
ASSNDRWPHGQY
>TRBJ2-2|TRBV7-2|many
AIGTGGITGELF
>TRBJ1-2|TRBV12-3/TRBV12-4|many
ASSLFVNYGYT
>TRBJ2-1|TRBV20-1|NA
SASLGGNSYNEQF
>TRBJ1-3|TRBV27|many
ASSRGQGTNTIY
>TRBJ2-3|TRBV6-1|many
ASSPLLSRDTQY
>TRBJ2-1|TRBV27|few
ASSGPGLAARNEQF
>TRBJ2-7|TRBV2|many
ASTLTSEQY
>TRBJ2-1|TRBV20-1|many
SARAYNEQF
>TRBJ2-3|TRBV9|many
ASSVLASETDTQY
>TRBJ2-7|TRBV10-3|NA
AIKKRTGDTGEQY
>TRBJ2-1|TRBV9|NA
ASSPGLGRGEQF
>TRBJ1-1|TRBV7-2|NA
ASSLWQVETEAF
>TRBJ2-7|TRBV7-6|NA
ASSGTGVGNEQY
>TRBJ1-6|TRBV29-1|NA
SLNWGRNSPLH
>TRBJ2-1|TRBV24-1|NA
ATSDRSGASYNEQF
>TRBJ2-7|TRBV10-3|once
AISGGDYEQY
>TRBJ2-1|TRBV5-1|many
ASSPGQRTYNEQF
>TRBJ1-1|TRBV12-3/TRBV12-4|NA
ASSLWGGTEAF
>TRBJ1-4|TRBV12-3/TRBV12-4|many
ASRVVRGKLF
>TRBJ2-2|TRBV20-1|NA
SASRGSGELF
>TRBJ1-1|TRBV24-1|few
ATSDPGTEAF
>TRBJ2-1|TRBV6-1|few
AAGTSGIQEQF
>TRBJ2-2|TRBV11-3|few
ASSFLAANTGELF
>TRBJ2-3|TRBV7-9|many
ASGGGIGTDTQY
>TRBJ2-5|TRBV2|NA
ASSDLGQGEETQY
>TRBJ1-2|TRBV7-2|NA
ASSLEGATGYGYT
>TRBJ1-2|TRBV4-1|many
ASSQDVDRGLGYT
>TRBJ2-1|TRBV12-3/TRBV12-4|few
ASSTSGRADNEQF
>TRBJ2-7|TRBV5-6|many
ASSLTRHGYEQY
>TRBJ1-1|TRBV10-1|NA
ASSEDRDSTEAF
>TRBJ2-1|TRBV20-1|many
SARLLNEQF
>TRBJ2-4|TRBV7-3|NA
ASSSRQGLAKNIQY
>TRBJ2-5|TRBV7-3|NA
ASSTGQGYGETQY
>TRBJ2-1|TRBV7-3|many
ASSDGTSDRQF
>TRBJ1-1|TRBV12-3/TRBV12-4|NA
ASSRTQNTEAF
>TRBJ2-3|TRBV10-3|NA
ASGNLRGSDTQY
>TRBJ2-7|TRBV20-1|many
SVPGTGGYEQY
>TRBJ1-5|TRBV28|many
ASYPGQAYQPQH
>TRBJ1-5|TRBV19|NA
ASSGTGGRQPQH
>TRBJ1-1|TRBV9|NA
ASSVTGVNTEAF
>TRBJ1-2|TRBV19|many
ASCDSNYGYT
>TRBJ2-1|TRBV15|few
ATSDGRQMTGNEQF
>TRBJ1-5|TRBV2|many
ASAISRSNQPQH
>TRBJ2-4|TRBV5-5|NA
ASSLEVSLPLAKNIQY
>TRBJ1-2|TRBV5-4|many
ASSLETGPNLGGYT
>TRBJ1-2|TRBV2|NA
TSSVGQGQDYGYT
>TRBJ2-7|TRBV28|few
ASSPPGRMGEQY
>TRBJ1-5|TRBV19|NA
ASSIGGGRQPQH